A single sample gave rise to the 15 T cell receptor beta chains below, sequenced in a study of molecular identifiers for immune sequencing clone quantification (dated by TCRdb to 2017 to 2018). Receptors were amplified or captured by PCR. Sequenced using a NextSeq 500. The public reads were quality trimmed at Q25 with fastp and then assembled into clones with MiXCR by TCRdb, keeping productive beta chains. Every CDR3 protein is listed once, alongside the most common genes and DNA of its rows. The sample profile shows around 460,000 distinct CDR3 sequences; about a quarter of them were found once. Of the sample, 0.7% to 0.9% falls within the top ten clones. The specimen sequenced was naive CD8+ T cells from blood, with Jurkat cell RNA spiked in. According to the study, the label for this sample's cell subset or site signals: FACS-sorted CD8+CD4-CCR7+CD45RA+ naive T cells. The receptors were gathered from a human donor in good health. Some libraries in this study had Jurkat cell RNA spiked in.

Comments on this clonotype: This could be a read error, since a much larger clone is one nucleotide away. The rearrangement joins TRBV20-1 to TRBJ2-3; TRBD2 aligns across 7 bases. The CDR3 runs 15 residues. CDR1 is DFQATT and CDR2 is SNEGSKA in the germline V gene (reference sequence). The junction had 10 bases not matched to a gene; V was cut back by 3 bases and J by 4 bases. This chain's CDR3 is CSARETGLSPDTQYF. CDR3 nucleotide sequence: TGCAGTGCTAGGGAAACGGGACTAAGCCCAGATACGCAGTATTTT.

This clonotype was picked up many times. This rearrangement joins TRBV7-3 to TRBJ2-3; D unresolved. Trimming removed 2 bases from V and 3 bases from J, with 12 bases in between. CDR3 size: 15 residues. Germline V lookup: CDR1 SGHTA, CDR2 FQGTGA. Here the CDR3 DNA reads TGTGCCAGCAGCTTAGGTCTTCGGGTAACAGATACGCAGTATTTT. It specifies CASSLGLRVTDTQYF. The entire variable domain, with the rest obtained from reference TRBV7-3 and TRBJ2-3, is as follows: GAGVSQTPSNKVTEKGKYVELRCDPISGHTALYWYRQSLGQGPEFLIYFQGTGAADDSGLPNDRFFAVRPEGSVSTLKIQRTERGDSAVYLCASSLGLRVTDTQYFGPGTRLTVL.

This clonotype was recorded a few times. V usage is TRBV20-1 and J usage is TRBJ2-7; tentative D call: TRBD2 (6 bases). The germline V gene has CDR1 DFQATT and CDR2 SNEGSKA (reference sequence). The CDR3 totals 11 residues. V dropped 4 bases and J dropped 6 bases, with 10 bases sitting between them. CDR3 residues: CSAKRVAEQYF. In DNA form, the CDR3 reads TGCAGTGCTAAGCGGGTGGCCGAGCAGTACTTC.

There are a few counts of this clonotype. DNA for the CDR3: TGTGCCAGCAGCACCCTAGCGGGATACACCTACAATGAGCAGTTCTTC. Amino acids: CASSTLAGYTYNEQFF. The chain uses TRBV7-2 and TRBJ2-1; 9 nucleotides agree with TRBD2. Germline V CDR1 and CDR2: SGHTA, FQGNSA. CDR3 size: 16 residues. Trimming took 5 bases from V and 2 from J; bases not matched to a gene: 7.

About this clonotype itself: This clone may be a read error of a much larger clone one base away. This CDR3 fails to terminate in the conserved phenylalanine or tryptophan, so it likely reflects a read error. The DNA is left out, because the CDR3 cannot be placed on it with certainty; the CDR3 is given as TCRdb lists it. The chain employs TRBV21-1 and TRBJ1-1; TRBD1 is the table's D call and was not checked against the DNA. TRBV21-1 is a pseudogene locus. The CDR3 numbers 16 amino acids, ends counted. CDR3 region: CASSEGIKDRVSVPPS.

The chain has TRBV30 and TRBJ1-1; no clear D. Trimming shortened V by 3 bases and J by 1 base, and 9 bases separated the two germline ends. The CDR3 has 13 residues. Per germline, CDR1 GTSNPN and CDR2 SVGIG (reference sequence). The CDR3 DNA follows: TGTGCCTGGAGATACGGCTGGAACACTGAAGCTTTCTTT. Protein sequence: CAWRYGWNTEAFF.

In this sample, this clonotype turned up many times. The V gene is TRBV11-2, the J gene TRBJ1-1; D unclear. Germline values: CDR1 SGHAT, CDR2 FQNNGV. V was trimmed by 2 bases and J by 6 bases, leaving 7 bases between them. The CDR3 consists of 12 residues. The CDR3 DNA reads as TGTGCCAGCAGCTTATATTGGTCTGAAGCTTTCTTT. It is translated as CASSLYWSEAFF.

This clonotype was detected only a few times. The rearrangement uses TRBV20-1 and TRBJ2-7; D is unresolved. The CDR3 spans 14 residues. Trimming removed 0 bases from V and 0 bases from J, with 9 bases in between. CDR1 and CDR2 from the germline V gene are DFQATT and SNEGSKA (reference sequence). CDR3 protein: CSAREEVFSYEQYF. The CDR3 DNA reads TGCAGTGCTAGAGAGGAAGTGTTCTCCTACGAGCAGTACTTC.

This clonotype came up a few times. The chain has TRBV20-1 and TRBJ1-1; a weak D match, TRBD1 (5 bases). V lost 0 bases and J 0 bases, leaving 14 bases between the germline ends. There are 16 residues in the CDR3. CDR1 is DFQATT, CDR2 SNEGSKA, per germline (reference sequence). CDR3 sequence: CSAREGWQGLNTEAFF. CDR3 sequence (DNA): TGCAGTGCTAGAGAGGGATGGCAGGGCTTGAACACTGAAGCTTTCTTT.

This clonotype showed up just once. At one boundary the junction diverges from the germline segment, which might be a read error. The chain links TRBV5-3 to TRBJ2-7; TRBD1 matches at 7 bases. TRBV5-3 is an ORF; its function is uncertain. The CDR3 loop spans 14 amino acids. CDR3: CASSSGQLGCEQYF. In nucleotides, the CDR3 is TGTGCCAGCAGCTCGGGACAGCTAGGCTGCGAGCAGTACTTC.

This clonotype was detected ten times or more. The chain recombines TRBV12-5 with TRBJ2-5; D unclear. Trimming took 7 bases from V and 5 from J, leaving 14 bases between them. Germline CDR1 reads LGHNT; CDR2 reads FRNRAP. The CDR3 has 13 residues. The CDR3 region is CASAQSPGETQYF. DNA of the CDR3: TGTGCTAGTGCCCAATCCCCCGGTGAGACCCAGTACTTC.

The V call is TRBV4-1, the J call TRBJ2-1; no definite D call. This CDR3 is built from 15 residues. Trimming pared 1 base from V and 7 bases from J, leaving 14 bases between. Germline CDR1 reads MGHRA; CDR2 reads YSYEKL. CDR3 sequence reads: CASSQGPKVLNEQFF. The CDR3 DNA sequence: TGCGCCAGCAGCCAAGGCCCGAAGGTCCTTAATGAGCAGTTCTTC.

This clonotype was recorded a few times. This chain links TRBV4-1 with TRBJ1-6, with 8 bases fitting TRBD1. This CDR3 spans 18 amino acids. CDR1 and CDR2 from the germline V gene are MGHRA and YSYEKL. V was pared by 0 bases and J by 3 bases, with 7 bases of the junction left unmatched. CDR3 DNA sequence: TGCGCCAGCAGCCAAGACCCATTGACAGGGGTCTATAATTCACCCCTCCACTTT. Translated: CASSQDPLTGVYNSPLHF.

Only a few counts were recorded for this clonotype. CDR3 DNA sequence: TGCGCCAGCAGCCCGCGGTTAGGTCCAGAGACCCAGTACTTC. Amino acids: CASSPRLGPETQYF. The chain employs TRBV4-3 and TRBJ2-5; unclear D gene. Germline values: CDR1 LGHNA, CDR2 YSLEER. The CDR3 runs to 14 residues. The V gene lost 4 bases and the J gene lost 4 bases, with 13 bases spanning the gap.

This clonotype was seen at least ten times. The chain employs TRBV4-3 and TRBJ2-5; D may be TRBD1 (6 bases). The CDR3 covers 14 residues. V lost 3 bases and J 5 bases, leaving 13 bases between the germline ends. CDR1 LGHNA and CDR2 YSLEER come from the germline V gene. The CDR3 DNA is TGCGCCAGCAGCCACGCAACAGGGTACGAGACCCAGTACTTC. Translating it yields CASSHATGYETQYF.